This T cell receptor beta chain derives from a study of cytomegalovirus exposure and HLA in healthy donors. This clone has a handful of counts. The PCR was carried out with 60 Vbeta primers and 13 Jbeta primers. Assay used: immunoSEQ multiplex PCR; TCRdb lists only in-frame clones, some missing. The repertoire holds around 150,000 clones, with roughly three quarters as singletons. The sequenced sample consisted of PBMCs. This receptor was taken from a male donor in good health and CMV-seronegative.

Here the CDR3 DNA reads TGCGCCAGCAGCCCCCAAGGGACAGCCACCCCCCATGGCTACACCTTC. This codes for CASSPQGTATPHGYTF. The chain has TRBV5-1 and TRBJ1-2; 7 bases fit TRBD1. The CDR3 has 16 amino acids. Trimming at V came to 4 bases and at J to 6 bases, leaving 15 bases not matched to a gene. Germline V gene lookup returns CDR1 SGHRS and CDR2 YFSETQ.